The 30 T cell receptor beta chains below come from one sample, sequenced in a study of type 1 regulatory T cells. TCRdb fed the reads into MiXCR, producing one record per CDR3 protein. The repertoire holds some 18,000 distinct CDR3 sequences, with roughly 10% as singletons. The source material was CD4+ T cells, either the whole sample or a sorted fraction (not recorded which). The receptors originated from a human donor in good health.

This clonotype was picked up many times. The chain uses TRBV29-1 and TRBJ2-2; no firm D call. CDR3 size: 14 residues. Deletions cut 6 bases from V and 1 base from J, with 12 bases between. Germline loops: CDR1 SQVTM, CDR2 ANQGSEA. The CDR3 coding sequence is TGCAGCGTGAGGTCCTCCCTGAACACCGGGGAGCTGTTTTTT. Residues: CSVRSSLNTGELFF.

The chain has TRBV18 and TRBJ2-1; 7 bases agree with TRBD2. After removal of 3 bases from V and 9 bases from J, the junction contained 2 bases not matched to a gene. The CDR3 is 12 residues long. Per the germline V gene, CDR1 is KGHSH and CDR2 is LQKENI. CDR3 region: CASSPWEGEQFF. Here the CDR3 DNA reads TGTGCCAGCTCACCTTGGGAGGGTGAGCAGTTCTTC.

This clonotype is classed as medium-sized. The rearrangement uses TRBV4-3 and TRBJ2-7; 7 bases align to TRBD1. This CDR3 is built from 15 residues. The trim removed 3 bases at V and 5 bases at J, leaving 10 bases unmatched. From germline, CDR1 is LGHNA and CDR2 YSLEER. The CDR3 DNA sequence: TGCGCCAGCAGCCATACGGGGACAGCGTGGGACGAGCAGTACTTC. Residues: CASSHTGTAWDEQYF.

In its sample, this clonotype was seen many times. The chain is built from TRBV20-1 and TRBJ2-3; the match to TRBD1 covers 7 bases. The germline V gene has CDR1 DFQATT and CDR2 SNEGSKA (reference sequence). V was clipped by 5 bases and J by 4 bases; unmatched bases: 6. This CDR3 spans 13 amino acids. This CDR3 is CSAGRQGADTQYF. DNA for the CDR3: TGCAGTGCTGGAAGACAGGGCGCAGATACGCAGTATTTT.

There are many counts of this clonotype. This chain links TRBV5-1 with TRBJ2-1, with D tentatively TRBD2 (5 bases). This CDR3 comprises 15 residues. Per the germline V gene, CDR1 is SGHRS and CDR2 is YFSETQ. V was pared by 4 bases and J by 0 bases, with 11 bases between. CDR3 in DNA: TGCGCCAGCAGCCCTCGTGAGGGCTCCTACAATGAGCAGTTCTTC. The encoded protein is CASSPREGSYNEQFF.

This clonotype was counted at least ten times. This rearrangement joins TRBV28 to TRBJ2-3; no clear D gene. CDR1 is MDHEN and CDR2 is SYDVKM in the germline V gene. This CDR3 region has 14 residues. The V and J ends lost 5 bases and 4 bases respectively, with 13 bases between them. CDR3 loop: CASSLGSRPDTQYF. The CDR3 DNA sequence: TGTGCCAGCAGTCTCGGATCCCGCCCAGATACGCAGTATTTT.

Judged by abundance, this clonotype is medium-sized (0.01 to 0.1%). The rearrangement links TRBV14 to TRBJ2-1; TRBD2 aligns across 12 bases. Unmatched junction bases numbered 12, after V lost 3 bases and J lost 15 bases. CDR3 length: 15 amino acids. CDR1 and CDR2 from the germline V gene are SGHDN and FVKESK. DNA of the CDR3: TGTGCCAGCAGCCAGGCGTCTAGCGGGAGGGCCTCTGGGTTCTTC. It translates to CASSQASSGRASGFF.

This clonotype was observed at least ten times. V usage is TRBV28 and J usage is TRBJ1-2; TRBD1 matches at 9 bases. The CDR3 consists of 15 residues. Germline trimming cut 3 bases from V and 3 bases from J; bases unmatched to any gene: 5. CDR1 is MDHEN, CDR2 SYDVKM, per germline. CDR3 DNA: TGTGCCAGCAGTTTTCGGGACAGGGCATACTATGGCTACACCTTC. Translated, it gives CASSFRDRAYYGYTF.

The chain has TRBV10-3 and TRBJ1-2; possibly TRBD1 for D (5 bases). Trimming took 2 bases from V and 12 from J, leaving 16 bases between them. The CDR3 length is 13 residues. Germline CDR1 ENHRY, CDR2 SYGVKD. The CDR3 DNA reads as TGTGCCATCAGTGAGGAGGGGCGGCGGGGCCACACCTTC. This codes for CAISEEGRRGHTF.

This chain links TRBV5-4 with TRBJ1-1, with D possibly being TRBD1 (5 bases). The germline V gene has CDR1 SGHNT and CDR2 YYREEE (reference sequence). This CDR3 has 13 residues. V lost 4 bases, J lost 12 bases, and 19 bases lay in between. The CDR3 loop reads CASSPGRVISTFF. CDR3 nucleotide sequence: TGTGCCAGCAGCCCAGGGCGGGTTATTTCTACTTTCTTT.

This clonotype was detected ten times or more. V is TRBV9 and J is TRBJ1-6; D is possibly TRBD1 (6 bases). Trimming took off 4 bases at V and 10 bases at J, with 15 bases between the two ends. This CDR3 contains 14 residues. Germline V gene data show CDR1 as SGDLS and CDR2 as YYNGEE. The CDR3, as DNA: TGTGCCAGCAGCACTAGGGGGTGGGGATCACCCCTCCACTTT. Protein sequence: CASSTRGWGSPLHF.

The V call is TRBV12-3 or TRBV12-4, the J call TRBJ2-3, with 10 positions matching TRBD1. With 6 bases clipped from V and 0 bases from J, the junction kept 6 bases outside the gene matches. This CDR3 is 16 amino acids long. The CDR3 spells CASSPWTGGSTDTQYF. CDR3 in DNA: TGTGCCAGCAGCCCTTGGACAGGGGGAAGCACAGATACGCAGTATTTT.

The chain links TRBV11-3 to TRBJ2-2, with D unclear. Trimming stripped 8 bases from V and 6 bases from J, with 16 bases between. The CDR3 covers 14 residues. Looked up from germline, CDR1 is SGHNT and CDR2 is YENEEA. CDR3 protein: CASGQGVNAGELFF. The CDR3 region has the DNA TGTGCCAGCGGCCAAGGAGTTAACGCCGGGGAGCTGTTTTTT. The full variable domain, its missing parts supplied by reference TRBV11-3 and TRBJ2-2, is EAGVVQSPRYKIIEKKQPVAFWCNPISGHNTLYWYLQNLGQGPELLIRYENEEAVDDSQLPKDRFSAERLKGVDSTLKIQPAELGDSAVYLCASGQGVNAGELFFGEGSRLTVL.

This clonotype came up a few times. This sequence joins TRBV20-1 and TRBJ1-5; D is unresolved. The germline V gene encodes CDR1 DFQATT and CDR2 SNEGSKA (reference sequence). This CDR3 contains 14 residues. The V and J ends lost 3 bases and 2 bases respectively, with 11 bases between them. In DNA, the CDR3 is TGCAGTGCTAGTACCCCGAAGGGCAATCAGCCCCAGCATTTT. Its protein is CSASTPKGNQPQHF.

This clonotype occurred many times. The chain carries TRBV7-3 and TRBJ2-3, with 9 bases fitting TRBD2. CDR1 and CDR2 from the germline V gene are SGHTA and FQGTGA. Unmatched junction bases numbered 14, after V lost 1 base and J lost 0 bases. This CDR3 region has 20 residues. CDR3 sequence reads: CASSLNRSAGGSPSTDTQYF. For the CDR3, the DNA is TGTGCCAGCAGCTTAAATCGGTCGGCGGGAGGGTCCCCTAGCACAGATACGCAGTATTTT.

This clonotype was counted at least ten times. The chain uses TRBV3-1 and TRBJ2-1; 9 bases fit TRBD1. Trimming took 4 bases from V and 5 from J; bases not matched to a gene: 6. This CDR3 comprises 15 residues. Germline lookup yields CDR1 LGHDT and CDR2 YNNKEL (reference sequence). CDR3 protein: CASSPGTGKHNEQFF. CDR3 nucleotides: TGTGCCAGCAGCCCTGGGACAGGGAAGCACAATGAGCAGTTCTTC.

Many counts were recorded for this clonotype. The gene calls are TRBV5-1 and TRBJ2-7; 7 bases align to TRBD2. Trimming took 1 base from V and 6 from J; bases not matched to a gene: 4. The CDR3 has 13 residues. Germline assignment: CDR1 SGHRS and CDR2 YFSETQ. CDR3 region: CASSLTSDREQYF. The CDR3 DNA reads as TGCGCCAGCAGCTTGACTAGCGACCGCGAGCAGTACTTC.

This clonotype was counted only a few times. CDR3 nucleotide sequence: TGTGCCAGCAGCCCCGAGTGGTCCCACGAGCAGTACTTC. Translation gives CASSPEWSHEQYF. The genes are TRBV7-3 and TRBJ2-7; D is unresolved. Between the trimmed V and J ends, which lost 5 bases and 5 bases, there was a span of 13 bases. The length of the CDR3 is 13 residues. CDR1 is SGHTA, CDR2 FQGTGA, per germline.

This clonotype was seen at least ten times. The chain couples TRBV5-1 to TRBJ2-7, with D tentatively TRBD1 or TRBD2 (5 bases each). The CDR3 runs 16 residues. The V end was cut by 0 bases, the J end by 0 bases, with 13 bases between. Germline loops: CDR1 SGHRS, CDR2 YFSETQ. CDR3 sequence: CASSLVLGESSYEQYF. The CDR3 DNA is TGCGCCAGCAGCTTGGTTTTAGGGGAGAGCTCCTACGAGCAGTACTTC.

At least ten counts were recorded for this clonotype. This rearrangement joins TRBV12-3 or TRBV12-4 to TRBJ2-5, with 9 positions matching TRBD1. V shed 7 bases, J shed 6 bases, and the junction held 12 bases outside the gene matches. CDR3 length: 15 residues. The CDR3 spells CASTTGTGIGQTQYF. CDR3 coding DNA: TGTGCCAGCACAACCGGGACAGGGATAGGGCAGACCCAGTACTTC.

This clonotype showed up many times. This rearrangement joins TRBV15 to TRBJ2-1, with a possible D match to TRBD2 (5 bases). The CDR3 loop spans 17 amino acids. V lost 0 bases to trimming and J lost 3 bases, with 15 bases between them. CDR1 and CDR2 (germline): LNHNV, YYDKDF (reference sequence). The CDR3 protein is CATSRDHGGLVYNEQFF. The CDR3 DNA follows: TGTGCCACCAGCAGAGATCATGGCGGGCTGGTCTACAATGAGCAGTTCTTC.

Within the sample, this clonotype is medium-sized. The CDR3, as DNA: TGTGCCAGCAGCTTAACTGGGGGAGTGGGCTACAATGAGCAGTTCTTC. Its protein is CASSLTGGVGYNEQFF. The chain is built from TRBV7-3 and TRBJ2-1; D tentatively reads TRBD1 or TRBD2 (5 bases each). The germline CDR1 and CDR2 sequences are SGHTA and FQGTGA. This CDR3 has 16 amino acids. The V and J ends lost 0 bases and 3 bases respectively, with 12 bases between them. Together with reference TRBV7-3 and TRBJ2-1, the CDR3 gives the full variable domain: GAGVSQTPSNKVTEKGKYVELRCDPISGHTALYWYRQSLGQGPEFLIYFQGTGAADDSGLPNDRFFAVRPEGSVSTLKIQRTERGDSAVYLCASSLTGGVGYNEQFFGPGTRLTVL.

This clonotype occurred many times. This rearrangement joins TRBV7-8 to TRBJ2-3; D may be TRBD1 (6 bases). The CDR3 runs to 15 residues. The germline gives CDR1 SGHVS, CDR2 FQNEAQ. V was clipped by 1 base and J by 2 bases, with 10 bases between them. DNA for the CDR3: TGTGCCAGCAGCTTAGTCACAGGGTCCACAGATACGCAGTATTTT. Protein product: CASSLVTGSTDTQYF.

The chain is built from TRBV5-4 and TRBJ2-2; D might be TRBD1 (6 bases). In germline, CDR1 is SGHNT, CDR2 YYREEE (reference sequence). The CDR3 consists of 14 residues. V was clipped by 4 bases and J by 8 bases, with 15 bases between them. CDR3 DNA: TGTGCCAGCAGCGGGGCGACAGGCCGGGGGGAGCTGTTTTTT. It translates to CASSGATGRGELFF.

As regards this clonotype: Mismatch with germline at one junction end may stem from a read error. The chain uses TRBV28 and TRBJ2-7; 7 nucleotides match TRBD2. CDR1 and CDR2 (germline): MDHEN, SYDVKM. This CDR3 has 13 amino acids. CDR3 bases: TGTGCCAGCCTCAACTCACAAGGGAGGGGCATTAGGTTC. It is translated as CASLNSQGRGIRF.

The CDR3 sequence is CARAPSTGYEQYF. The CDR3 DNA reads as TGTGCCAGAGCCCCTAGTACGGGTTACGAGCAGTACTTC. V gene TRBV7-2 combines with J gene TRBJ2-7; D unclear. Germline-derived CDR1 and CDR2 are SGHTA and FQGNSA. With 9 bases removed from V and 4 bases from J, the gap between germline ends came to 16 bases. This CDR3 has 13 residues.

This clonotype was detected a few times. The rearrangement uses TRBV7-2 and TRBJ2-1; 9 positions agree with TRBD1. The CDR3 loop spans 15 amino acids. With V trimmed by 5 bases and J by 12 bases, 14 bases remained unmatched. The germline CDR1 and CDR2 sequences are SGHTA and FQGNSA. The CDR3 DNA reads TGTGCCAGCAGCCCTAGGGACAGGGATCCCTCGCGGCAGTTCTTC. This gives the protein CASSPRDRDPSRQFF.

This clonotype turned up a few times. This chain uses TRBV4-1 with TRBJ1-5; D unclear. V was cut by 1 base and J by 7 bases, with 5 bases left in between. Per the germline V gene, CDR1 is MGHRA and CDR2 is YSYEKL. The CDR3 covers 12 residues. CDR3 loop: CASSQVRQPQHF. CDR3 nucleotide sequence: TGCGCCAGCAGCCAAGTCCGCCAGCCCCAGCATTTT.

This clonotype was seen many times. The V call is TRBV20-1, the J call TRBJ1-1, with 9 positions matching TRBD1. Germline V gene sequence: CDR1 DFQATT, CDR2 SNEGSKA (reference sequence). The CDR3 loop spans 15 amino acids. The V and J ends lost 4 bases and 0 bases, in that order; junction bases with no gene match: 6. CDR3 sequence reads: CSATRTGAMNTEAFF. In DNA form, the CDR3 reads TGCAGTGCTACTAGGACAGGGGCTATGAACACTGAAGCTTTCTTT.

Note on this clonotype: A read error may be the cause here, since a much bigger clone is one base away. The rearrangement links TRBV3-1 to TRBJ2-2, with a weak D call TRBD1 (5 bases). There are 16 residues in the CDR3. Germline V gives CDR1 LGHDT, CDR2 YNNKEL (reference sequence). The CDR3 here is CASSPVSRVGTAELFF. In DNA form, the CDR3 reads TGTGCCAGCAGCCCGGTCTCCAGGGTTGGCACCGCGGAGCTGTTTTTT.